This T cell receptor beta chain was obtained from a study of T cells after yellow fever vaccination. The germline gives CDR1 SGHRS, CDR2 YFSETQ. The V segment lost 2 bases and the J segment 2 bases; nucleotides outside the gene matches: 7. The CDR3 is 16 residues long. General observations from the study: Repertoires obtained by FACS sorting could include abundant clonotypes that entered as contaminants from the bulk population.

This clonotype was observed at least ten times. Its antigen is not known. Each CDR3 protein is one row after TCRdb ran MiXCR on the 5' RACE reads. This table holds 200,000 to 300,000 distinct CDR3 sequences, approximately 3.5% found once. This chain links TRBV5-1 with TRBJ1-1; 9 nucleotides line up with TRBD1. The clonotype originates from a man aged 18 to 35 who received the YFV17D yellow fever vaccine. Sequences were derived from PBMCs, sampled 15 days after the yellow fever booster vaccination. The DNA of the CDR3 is TGCGCCAGCAGCTTCGCGGGACAGGGATATAACACTGAAGCTTTCTTT. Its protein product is CASSFAGQGYNTEAFF.